This TCR beta chain is from a study of beta chain features in type 1 diabetes. TCRB transcripts that were expressed got sequenced, as all of the isolated RNA had been reverse transcribed. Repertoires were generated with immunoSEQ multiplex PCR, while TCRdb's copy carries only in-frame clones and drops some. The sample lists about 930,000 clones; around a sixth were seen once. Germline V gene lookup returns CDR1 MNHNS and CDR2 SASEGT. The CDR3 extends over 16 amino acids. After removal of 3 bases from V and 3 bases from J, the junction contained 9 bases not matched to a gene. In its sample, this clone was seen a few times.

Sequenced: naive CD4+ T cells from blood. The source is a woman aged 18 to 35 in good health. The gene calls are TRBV6-1 and TRBJ2-7; 9 bases fit TRBD2. The CDR3 coding sequence is TGTGCCAGCAGTGACCGTGGTCGAGCGGGAGGCTACGAGCAGTACTTC. This sequence encodes CASSDRGRAGGYEQYF.